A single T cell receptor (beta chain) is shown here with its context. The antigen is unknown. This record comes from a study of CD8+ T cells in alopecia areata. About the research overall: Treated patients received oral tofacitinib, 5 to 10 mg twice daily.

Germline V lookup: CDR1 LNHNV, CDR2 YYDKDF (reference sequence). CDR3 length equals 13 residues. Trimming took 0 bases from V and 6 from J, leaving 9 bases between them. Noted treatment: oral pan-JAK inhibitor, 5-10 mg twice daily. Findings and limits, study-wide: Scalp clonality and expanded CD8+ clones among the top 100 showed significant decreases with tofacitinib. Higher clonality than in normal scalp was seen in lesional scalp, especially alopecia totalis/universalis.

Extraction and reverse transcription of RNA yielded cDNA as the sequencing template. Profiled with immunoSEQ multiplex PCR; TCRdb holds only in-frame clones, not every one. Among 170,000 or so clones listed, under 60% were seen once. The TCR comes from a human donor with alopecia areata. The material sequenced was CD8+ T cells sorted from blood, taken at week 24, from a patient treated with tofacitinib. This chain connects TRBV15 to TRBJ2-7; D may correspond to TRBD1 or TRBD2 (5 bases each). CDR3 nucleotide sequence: TGTGCCACCAGCAGAGAGGTGGGGGTCGAGCAGTACTTC. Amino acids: CATSREVGVEQYF.